The 25 T cell receptor beta chains below come from one sample, sequenced in a study of cytomegalovirus exposure and HLA in healthy donors. The PCR was carried out with 60 Vbeta primers and 13 Jbeta primers. Only in-frame clones appear in the TCRdb table, and some are missing; sequencing was by immunoSEQ multiplex PCR. The data show approximately 170,000 clones, over 75% seen once. Source material: PBMCs. These receptor sequences come from a female donor in good health and CMV-seronegative.

J is TRBJ2-7 and V is TRBV5-6; TRBD2 matches 14 bases. Germline V gives CDR1 SGHDT, CDR2 YYEEEE. The CDR3 loop spans 16 amino acids. V was pared by 3 bases and J by 5 bases, with 7 bases of the junction left unmatched. In DNA, the CDR3 is TGTGCCAGCAGCTCGGGACTAGCGGGAGTCAGCAACGAGCAGTACTTC. Encoded protein: CASSSGLAGVSNEQYF.

J is TRBJ1-4 and V is TRBV19; no clear D. The CDR3 length is 16 residues. The germline V gene encodes CDR1 LNHDA and CDR2 SQIVND (reference sequence). V lost 1 base and J 7 bases, leaving 16 bases between the germline ends. The CDR3 DNA is TGTGCCAGTAGTATAGCCGTGGTCCTCGGGAGTGAAAAACTGTTTTTT. Translating gives CASSIAVVLGSEKLFF.

The rearrangement links TRBV6-1 to TRBJ1-2, with D tentatively TRBD1 (5 bases). Germline lookup yields CDR1 MNHNS and CDR2 SASEGT. The germline V and J ends were trimmed by 6 bases and 4 bases, with 12 bases remaining between them. The CDR3 length is 13 residues. Here the CDR3 DNA reads TGTGCCAGCAGATCGACAGACGTCTATGGCTACACCTTC. It codes for CASRSTDVYGYTF.

The table lists this clone with a few counts. The chain employs TRBV11-3 and TRBJ2-7, with TRBD1 identical over 7 bases. CDR1 and CDR2 from the germline V gene are SGHNT and YENEEA. The CDR3 contains 12 residues. With 4 bases clipped from V and 6 bases from J, the junction kept 3 bases outside the gene matches. CDR3 DNA sequence: TGTGCCAGCAGCTCAGACAGGGCCGAGCAGTACTTC. This sequence encodes CASSSDRAEQYF. The variable domain in full, completed from reference TRBV11-3 and TRBJ2-7, reads EAGVVQSPRYKIIEKKQPVAFWCNPISGHNTLYWYLQNLGQGPELLIRYENEEAVDDSQLPKDRFSAERLKGVDSTLKIQPAELGDSAVYLCASSSDRAEQYFGPGTRLTVT.

The chain is built from TRBV7-9 and TRBJ2-7, with D possibly TRBD2 on 6 matching bases. The CDR3 totals 18 residues. Germline V gene sequence: CDR1 SEHNR, CDR2 FQNEAQ (reference sequence). Trimming stripped 1 base from V and 2 bases from J, with 21 bases between. The CDR3 coding sequence is TGTGCCAGCAGCTTAGGGTGGGACGGTCGGGGGTACCCCTACGAGCAGTACTTC. This codes for CASSLGWDGRGYPYEQYF.

This chain links TRBV9 with TRBJ1-1; TRBD1 agrees at 12 bases. Trimming cost V 4 bases and J 9 bases; bases outside gene matches: 10. The CDR3 is 15 residues long. CDR1 is SGDLS, CDR2 YYNGEE, per germline. Here the CDR3 DNA reads TGTGCCAGCAGCCCGGGGACAGGGGGCGAGGTGAAAGCTTTCTTT. Translated, it gives CASSPGTGGEVKAFF. The entire variable domain, with the rest obtained from reference TRBV9 and TRBJ1-1, is as follows: DSGVTQTPKHLITATGQRVTLRCSPRSGDLSVYWYQQSLDQGLQFLIQYYNGEERAKGNILERFSAQQFPDLHSELNLSSLELGDSALYFCASSPGTGGEVKAFFGQGTRLTVV.

Only a few counts were recorded for this clone. V gene TRBV7-9 combines with J gene TRBJ2-3, with 9 nucleotides matching TRBD2. This CDR3 is 13 amino acids long. Germline CDR1 and CDR2: SEHNR and FQNEAQ (reference sequence). CDR3 protein: CATAGLATDTQYF. The CDR3 region has the DNA TGTGCGACAGCGGGACTAGCAACAGATACGCAGTATTTT.

The J gene is TRBJ1-2, the V gene TRBV7-6; maybe TRBD1 (5 bases). CDR3 length: 14 residues. Germline CDR1 reads SGHVS; CDR2 reads FNYEAQ. Trimming pared 5 bases from V and 2 bases from J, leaving 12 bases between. The CDR3 sequence is CASSPSAGNYGYTF. The CDR3 nucleotides are TGTGCCAGCAGCCCGTCAGCAGGGAACTATGGCTACACCTTC.

V usage is TRBV29-1 and J usage is TRBJ2-2; tentative D call: TRBD2 (6 bases). The CDR3 spans 14 residues. V shed 7 bases and J shed 0 bases, with 12 bases lying between them. CDR1 is SQVTM and CDR2 is ANQGSEA in the germline V gene. The chain's CDR3 is CSGVGLPNTGELFF. Written as DNA, the CDR3 is TGCAGCGGTGTGGGACTTCCGAACACCGGGGAGCTGTTTTTT.

The J gene is TRBJ2-7, the V gene TRBV7-9, with 7 bases aligning to TRBD1. The CDR3 has 14 residues. Germline V CDR1 and CDR2: SEHNR, FQNEAQ (reference sequence). The junction had 5 bases not matched to a gene; V was cut back by 4 bases and J by 2 bases. The CDR3 is CASSSGTVPYEQYF. CDR3 DNA sequence: TGTGCCAGCAGCTCCGGGACAGTACCCTACGAGCAGTACTTC. The variable domain in full, completed from reference TRBV7-9 and TRBJ2-7, reads DTGVSQNPRHKITKRGQNVTFRCDPISEHNRLYWYRQTLGQGPEFLTYFQNEAQLEKSRLLSDRFSAERPKGSFSTLEIQRTEQGDSAMYLCASSSGTVPYEQYFGPGTRLTVT.

This chain connects TRBV19 to TRBJ1-5; 7 nucleotides line up with TRBD1. Per germline, CDR1 LNHDA and CDR2 SQIVND (reference sequence). V dropped 3 bases and J dropped 6; count of bases not matched to a gene: 11. The CDR3 length is 16 residues. CDR3 nucleotides: TGTGCCAGTAGTATTAGGGGGCAGGGGATTGGTCAGCCCCAGCATTTT. Translating it yields CASSIRGQGIGQPQHF.

The chain recombines TRBV29-1 with TRBJ2-3; TRBD2 matches at 8 bases. Germline CDR1 is SQVTM and CDR2 is ANQGSEA. This CDR3 comprises 12 residues. J lost 4 bases, V lost 7 bases, and 4 bases had no gene match. This chain's CDR3 is CSAWTSPDTQYF. For the CDR3, the DNA is TGCAGCGCTTGGACTAGCCCAGATACGCAGTATTTT.

CDR3 sequence reads: CASSVGQGFRYEQYF. As DNA, the CDR3 is TGTGCCAGCAGCGTCGGACAGGGTTTCCGGTACGAGCAGTACTTC. The chain employs TRBV5-4 and TRBJ2-7, with 8 bases fitting TRBD1. Germline CDR1 reads SGHNT; CDR2 reads YYREEE (reference sequence). The V and J ends lost 4 bases and 4 bases, in that order; junction bases with no gene match: 10. The CDR3 spans 15 residues. Full variable domain (outside the CDR3, taken from reference TRBV5-4 and TRBJ2-7): ETGVTQSPTHLIKTRGQQVTLRCSSQSGHNTVSWYQQALGQGPQFIFQYYREEENGRGNFPPRFSGLQFPNYSSELNVNALELDDSALYLCASSVGQGFRYEQYFGPGTRLTVT.

The CDR3 is CASSSGTGIGNTEAFF. CDR3 DNA sequence: TGTGCCAGCAGTTCCGGGACAGGGATCGGGAACACTGAAGCTTTCTTT. This chain links TRBV5-8 with TRBJ1-1, with 9 bases matching TRBD1. V lost 5 bases to trimming and J lost 1 base; unmatched junction nucleotides: 9. CDR1 is SGHTS, CDR2 YDEGEE, per germline. CDR3 length equals 16 residues.

The chain combines TRBV19 with TRBJ1-1; the D is unclear. Germline V gene lookup returns CDR1 LNHDA and CDR2 SQIVND (reference sequence). V was clipped by 1 base and J by 5 bases, with 8 bases between them. CDR3 length: 13 amino acids. The CDR3 here is CASSIGRTTEAFF. Here the CDR3 DNA reads TGTGCCAGTAGTATAGGCCGAACTACTGAAGCTTTCTTT.

The V gene is TRBV5-1, the J gene TRBJ2-5, with a tentative D call TRBD1 (6 bases). The last part of the DNA fits TRBJ2-7 better; the J call may be wrong. The CDR3 contains 14 residues. CDR1 SGHRS and CDR2 YFSETQ come from the germline V gene. The CDR3 protein is CASSFRQASYEQYF. The CDR3 bases are TGCGCCAGCAGCTTTAGACAGGCGAGCTACGAGCAGTACTTC.

The chain carries TRBV30 and TRBJ1-1; D is unclear. This CDR3 is 15 amino acids long. Looked up from germline, CDR1 is GTSNPN and CDR2 is SVGIG (reference sequence). V lost 2 bases and J lost 2, with 15 bases in between. The CDR3 is CAWSSPLTVNTEAFF. CDR3 nucleotides: TGTGCCTGGAGTTCTCCCCTTACTGTAAACACTGAAGCTTTCTTT.

The V call is TRBV5-4, the J call TRBJ1-2; D might be TRBD1 (5 bases). The germline CDR1 and CDR2 sequences are SGHNT and YYREEE (reference sequence). V lost 2 bases and J lost 3, with 17 bases in between. The CDR3 runs 16 residues. The chain's CDR3 is CASSFGGVGGDYGYTF. CDR3 nucleotides: TGTGCCAGCAGCTTTGGGGGGGTGGGGGGAGACTATGGCTACACCTTC.

This chain uses TRBV4-3 with TRBJ1-5; tentatively, D is TRBD1 (5 bases). V was shortened by 1 base and J by 5 bases, with 12 bases between the two germline ends. CDR1 is LGHNA, CDR2 YSLEER, per germline. This CDR3 has 15 residues. Here the CDR3 reads CASSQVWGVDQPQHF. In DNA form, the CDR3 reads TGCGCCAGCAGCCAAGTGTGGGGGGTCGATCAGCCCCAGCATTTT.

The chain employs TRBV27 and TRBJ1-6; TRBD1 matches 7 bases. V lost 6 bases and J lost 7; bases outside the gene matches: 9. In germline, CDR1 is MNHEY, CDR2 SMNVEV (reference sequence). The CDR3 covers 15 residues. The CDR3 sequence: CASSLNGGGNSPLHF. CDR3 DNA sequence: TGTGCCAGCAGCCTAAATGGAGGGGGCAATTCACCCCTCCACTTT.

The rearrangement joins TRBV7-8 to TRBJ2-1; the D gene is possibly TRBD1 (6 bases). The CDR3 covers 14 residues. Germline V gene sequence: CDR1 SGHVS, CDR2 FQNEAQ. Between the trimmed V and J ends, which lost 6 bases and 7 bases, there was a span of 16 bases. CDR3 bases: TGTGCCAGCAGTTATACCATGAGGGGGAATGAGCAGTTCTTC. The encoded protein is CASSYTMRGNEQFF.

About this clone itself: The same CDR3 also results from other DNA sequences found in this sample. This chain joins TRBV19 and TRBJ1-2; TRBD1 is a possible D gene (5 bases). V gave up 3 bases and J gave up 4 bases, with 12 bases separating them. CDR1 and CDR2 from the germline V gene are LNHDA and SQIVND (reference sequence). The CDR3 covers 14 residues. The CDR3 nucleotides read TGTGCCAGTAGTATCCTAGCCGGGGGCTATGGCTACACCTTC. Its translation: CASSILAGGYGYTF.

The V call is TRBV5-1, the J call TRBJ2-2, with 10 bases lining up with TRBD1. CDR1 is SGHRS, CDR2 YFSETQ, per germline. This CDR3 has 15 amino acids. V gave up 4 bases and J gave up 3 bases; unmatched junction bases: 3. The DNA of the CDR3 is TGCGCCAGCAGCCCCGGGACAGGGGACACCGGGGAGCTGTTTTTT. Translating gives CASSPGTGDTGELFF.

This clone was detected once. The DNA of the CDR3 is TGTGCCAGCAGCTTAGCCAGGGAAAGCGGCTACACCTTC. It specifies CASSLARESGYTF. The V and J genes are TRBV7-6 and TRBJ1-2, with TRBD1 as a possible D gene (5 bases). CDR3 length equals 13 residues. The V and J ends lost 0 bases and 8 bases respectively, with 10 bases between them. CDR1 is SGHVS, CDR2 FNYEAQ, per germline.

The rearrangement uses TRBV2 and TRBJ1-6; 8 positions agree with TRBD1. The CDR3 is made up of 15 amino acids. CDR1 and CDR2 (germline): SNHLY, FYNNEI. The V segment lost 7 bases and the J segment 7 bases; nucleotides outside the gene matches: 9. CDR3 DNA sequence: TGTGCCAGCAAAGCTCGACAGGGGCGAAATTCACCCCTCCACTTT. Amino acid sequence: CASKARQGRNSPLHF.